This record looks at one TCR beta chain sequence and its context. Authors' analysis steps: ImmunoSEQ only sent back junction sequences with no quality scores, so filtering was done differently. The table came from immunoSEQ multiplex PCR; TCRdb's copy has only in-frame clones and leaves some out. V, J and clone size are taken as reported in that table, and D and trimming were inferred from the DNA itself. The table includes more than 2,000,000 clones, 85% to 95% detected once. The sample originates from a study of shared clonotypes between healthy human individuals. The CDR3 contains 15 residues. V was shortened by 5 bases and J by 5 bases, with 18 bases between the two germline ends. Germline CDR1 reads MGHRA; CDR2 reads YSYEKL. Donation came from healthy HIV-negative adults that had no recent acute infections or vaccinations.

V and J are TRBV4-1 and TRBJ2-5; D perhaps matches TRBD1 (6 bases). Material: naive CD4+ T cells sorted from blood. The subset is: CD45RA+ positively selected. This receptor was taken from a man aged 18 to 30 in good health. CDR3 in amino acids: CASSSRRTVGETQYF. The CDR3, as DNA: TGCGCCAGCAGCTCAAGGAGGACAGTTGGGGAGACCCAGTACTTC.